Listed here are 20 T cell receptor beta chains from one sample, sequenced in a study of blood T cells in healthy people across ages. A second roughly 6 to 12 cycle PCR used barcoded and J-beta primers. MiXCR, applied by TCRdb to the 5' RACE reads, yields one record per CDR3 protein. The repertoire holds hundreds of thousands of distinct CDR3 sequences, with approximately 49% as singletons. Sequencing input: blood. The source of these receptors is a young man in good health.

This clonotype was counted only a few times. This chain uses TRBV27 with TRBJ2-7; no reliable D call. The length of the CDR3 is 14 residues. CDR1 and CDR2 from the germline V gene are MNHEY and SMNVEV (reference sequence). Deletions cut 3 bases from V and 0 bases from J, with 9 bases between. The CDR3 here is CASSFLWGSYEQYF. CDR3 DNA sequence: TGTGCCAGCAGTTTCCTCTGGGGCTCCTACGAGCAGTACTTC.

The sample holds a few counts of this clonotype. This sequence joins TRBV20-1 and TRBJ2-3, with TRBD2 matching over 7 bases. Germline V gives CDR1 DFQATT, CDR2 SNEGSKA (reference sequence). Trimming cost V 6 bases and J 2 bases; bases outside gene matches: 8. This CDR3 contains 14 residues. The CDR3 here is CSAYGRLNTDTQYF. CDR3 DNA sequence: TGCAGTGCCTACGGGAGGTTAAACACAGATACGCAGTATTTT.

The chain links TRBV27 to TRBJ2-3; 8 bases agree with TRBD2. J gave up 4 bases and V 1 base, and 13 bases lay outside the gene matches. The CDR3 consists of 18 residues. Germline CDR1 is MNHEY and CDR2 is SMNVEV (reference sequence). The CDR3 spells CASSLFSGTGLGSDTQYF. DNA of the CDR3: TGTGCCAGCAGTTTATTCTCCGGGACGGGACTAGGGTCAGATACGCAGTATTTT.

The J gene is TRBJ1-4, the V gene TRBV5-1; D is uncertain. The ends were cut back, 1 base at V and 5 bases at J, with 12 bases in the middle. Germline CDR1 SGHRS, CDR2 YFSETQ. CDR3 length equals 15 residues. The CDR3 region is CASSLIPGRNEKLFF. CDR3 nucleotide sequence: TGCGCCAGCAGCTTGATTCCAGGACGGAATGAAAAACTGTTTTTT.

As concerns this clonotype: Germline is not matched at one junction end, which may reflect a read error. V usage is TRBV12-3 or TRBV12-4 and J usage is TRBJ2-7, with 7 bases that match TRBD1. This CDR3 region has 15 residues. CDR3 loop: CASRNRDSHSYEQHF. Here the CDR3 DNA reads TGTGCCAGCAGGAACCGGGACAGCCACTCCTACGAGCAGCACTTC.

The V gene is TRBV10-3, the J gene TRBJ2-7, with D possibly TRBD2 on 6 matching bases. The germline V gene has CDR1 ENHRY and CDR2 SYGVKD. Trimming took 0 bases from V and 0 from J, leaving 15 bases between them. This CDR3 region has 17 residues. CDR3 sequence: CAISESGTGESSYEQYF. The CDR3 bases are TGTGCCATCAGTGAGTCAGGTACGGGGGAGAGCTCCTACGAGCAGTACTTC.

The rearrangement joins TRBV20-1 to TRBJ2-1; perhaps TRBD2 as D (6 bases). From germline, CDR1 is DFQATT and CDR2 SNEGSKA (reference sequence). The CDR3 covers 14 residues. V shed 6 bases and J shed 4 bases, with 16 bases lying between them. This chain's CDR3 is CSASRGGAYNEQFF. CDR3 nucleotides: TGCAGTGCCTCCCGGGGCGGGGCTTACAATGAGCAGTTCTTC.

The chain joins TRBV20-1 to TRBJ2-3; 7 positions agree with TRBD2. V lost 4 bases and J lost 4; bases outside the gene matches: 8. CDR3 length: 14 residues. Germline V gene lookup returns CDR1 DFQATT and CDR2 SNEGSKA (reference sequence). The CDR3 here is CSAKRGSRADTQYF. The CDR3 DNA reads TGCAGTGCTAAGCGGGGTTCGCGCGCAGATACGCAGTATTTT.

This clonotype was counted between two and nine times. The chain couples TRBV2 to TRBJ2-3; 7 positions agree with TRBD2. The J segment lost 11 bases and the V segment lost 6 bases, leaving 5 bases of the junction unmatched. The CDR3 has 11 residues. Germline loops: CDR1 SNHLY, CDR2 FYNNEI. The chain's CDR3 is CASSPSGKQYF. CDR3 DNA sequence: TGTGCCAGCAGCCCGAGCGGGAAGCAGTATTTT.

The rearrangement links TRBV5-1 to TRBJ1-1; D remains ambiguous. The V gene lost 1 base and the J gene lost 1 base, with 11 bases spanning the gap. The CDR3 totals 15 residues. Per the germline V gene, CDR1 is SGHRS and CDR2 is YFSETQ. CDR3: CASSLNTLTNTEAFF. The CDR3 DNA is TGCGCCAGCAGCTTGAACACATTAACGAACACTGAAGCTTTCTTT.

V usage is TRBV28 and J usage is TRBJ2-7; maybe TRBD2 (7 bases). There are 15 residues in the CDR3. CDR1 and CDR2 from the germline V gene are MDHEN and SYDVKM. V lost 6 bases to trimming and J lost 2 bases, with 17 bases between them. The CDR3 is CASSSQGTTPYEQYF. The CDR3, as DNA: TGTGCCAGCAGCTCCCAGGGGACTACCCCCTACGAGCAGTACTTC.

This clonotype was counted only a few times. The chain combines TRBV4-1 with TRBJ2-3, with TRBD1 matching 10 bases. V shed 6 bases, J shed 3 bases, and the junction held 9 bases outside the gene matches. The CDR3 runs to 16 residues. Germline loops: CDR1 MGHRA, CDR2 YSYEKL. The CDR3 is CASRLSRDRGTDTQYF. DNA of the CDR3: TGCGCCAGCAGGTTGAGCCGGGACAGGGGAACAGATACGCAGTATTTT.

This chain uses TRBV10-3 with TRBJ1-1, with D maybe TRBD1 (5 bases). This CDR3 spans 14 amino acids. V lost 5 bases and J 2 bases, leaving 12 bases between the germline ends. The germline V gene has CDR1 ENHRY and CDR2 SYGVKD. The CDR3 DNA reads TGTGCCATCAGTTCGACAGTACTAAACACTGAAGCTTTCTTT. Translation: CAISSTVLNTEAFF.

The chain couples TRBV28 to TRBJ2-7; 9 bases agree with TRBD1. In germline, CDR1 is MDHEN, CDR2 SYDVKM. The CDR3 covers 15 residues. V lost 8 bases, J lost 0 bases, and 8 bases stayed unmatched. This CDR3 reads CASAGQGIGSYEQYF. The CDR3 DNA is TGTGCCAGCGCGGGACAGGGCATAGGCTCCTACGAGCAGTACTTC.

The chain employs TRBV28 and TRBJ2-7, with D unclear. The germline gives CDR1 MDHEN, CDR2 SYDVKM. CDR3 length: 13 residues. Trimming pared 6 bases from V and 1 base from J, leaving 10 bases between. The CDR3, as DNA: TGTGCCAGCAGGTCCGCGCAGTCCTACGAGCAGTACTTC. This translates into CASRSAQSYEQYF.

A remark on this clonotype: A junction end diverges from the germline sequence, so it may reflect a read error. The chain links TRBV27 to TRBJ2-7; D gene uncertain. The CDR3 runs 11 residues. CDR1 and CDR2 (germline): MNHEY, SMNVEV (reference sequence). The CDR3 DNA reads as TGTGCCATCAGTTTTGGGCCCGAGCAGTACTTC. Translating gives CAISFGPEQYF.

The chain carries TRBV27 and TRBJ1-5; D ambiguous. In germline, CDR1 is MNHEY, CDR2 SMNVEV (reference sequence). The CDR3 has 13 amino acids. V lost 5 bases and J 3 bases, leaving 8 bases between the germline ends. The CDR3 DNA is TGTGCCAGCAGTGTAGAGAACAATCAGCCCCAGCATTTT. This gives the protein CASSVENNQPQHF.

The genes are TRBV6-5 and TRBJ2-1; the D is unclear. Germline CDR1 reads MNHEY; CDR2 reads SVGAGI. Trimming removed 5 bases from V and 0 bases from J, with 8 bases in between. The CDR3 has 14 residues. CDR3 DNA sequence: TGTGCCAGCAGTCGACTCAGCTCCTACAATGAGCAGTTCTTC. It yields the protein CASSRLSSYNEQFF.

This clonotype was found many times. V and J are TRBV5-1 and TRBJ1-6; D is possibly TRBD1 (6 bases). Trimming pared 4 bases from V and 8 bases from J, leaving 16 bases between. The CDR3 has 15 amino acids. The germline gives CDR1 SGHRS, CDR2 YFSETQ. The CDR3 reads CASSPRPGADSPLHF. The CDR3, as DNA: TGCGCCAGCAGCCCTCGGCCAGGGGCGGATTCACCCCTCCACTTT.

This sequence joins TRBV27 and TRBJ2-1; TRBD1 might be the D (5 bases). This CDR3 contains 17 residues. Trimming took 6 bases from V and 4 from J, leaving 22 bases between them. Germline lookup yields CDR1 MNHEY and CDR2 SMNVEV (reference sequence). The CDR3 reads CASSRRSGPVLYNEQFF. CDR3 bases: TGTGCCAGCAGCCGCCGTTCAGGGCCCGTACTTTACAATGAGCAGTTCTTC.